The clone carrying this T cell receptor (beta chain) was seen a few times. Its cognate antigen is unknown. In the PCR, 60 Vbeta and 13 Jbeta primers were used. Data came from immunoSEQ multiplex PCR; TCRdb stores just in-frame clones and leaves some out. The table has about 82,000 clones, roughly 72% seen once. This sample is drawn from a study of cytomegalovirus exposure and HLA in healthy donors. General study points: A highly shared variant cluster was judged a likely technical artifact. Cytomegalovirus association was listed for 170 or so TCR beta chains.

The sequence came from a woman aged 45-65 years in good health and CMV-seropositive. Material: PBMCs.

The CDR3 sequence is CASSLAYKGRYEQYF. The CDR3 DNA sequence: TGTGCCAGCAGCTTAGCGTACAAGGGGCGGTACGAGCAGTACTTC. The chain joins TRBV7-9 to TRBJ2-7; a possible D gene is TRBD1 (5 bases). The CDR3 extends over 15 amino acids. V lost 0 bases and J 4 bases, leaving 13 bases between the germline ends. The germline gives CDR1 SEHNR, CDR2 FQNEAQ (reference sequence).